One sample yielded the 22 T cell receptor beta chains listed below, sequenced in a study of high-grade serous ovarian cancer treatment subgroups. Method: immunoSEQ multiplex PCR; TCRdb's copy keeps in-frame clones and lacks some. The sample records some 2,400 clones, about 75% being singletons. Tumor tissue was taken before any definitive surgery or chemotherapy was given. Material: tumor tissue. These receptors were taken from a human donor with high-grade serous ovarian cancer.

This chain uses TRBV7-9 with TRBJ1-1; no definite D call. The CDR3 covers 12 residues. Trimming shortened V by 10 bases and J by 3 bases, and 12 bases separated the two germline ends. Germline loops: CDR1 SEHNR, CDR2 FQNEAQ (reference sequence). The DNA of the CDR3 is TGTGCCATCTCGCATATGGACACTGAAGCTTTCTTT. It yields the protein CAISHMDTEAFF. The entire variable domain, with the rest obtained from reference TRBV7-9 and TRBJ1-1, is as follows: DTGVSQNPRHKITKRGQNVTFRCDPISEHNRLYWYRQTLGQGPEFLTYFQNEAQLEKSRLLSDRFSAERPKGSFSTLEIQRTEQGDSAMYLCAISHMDTEAFFGQGTRLTVV.

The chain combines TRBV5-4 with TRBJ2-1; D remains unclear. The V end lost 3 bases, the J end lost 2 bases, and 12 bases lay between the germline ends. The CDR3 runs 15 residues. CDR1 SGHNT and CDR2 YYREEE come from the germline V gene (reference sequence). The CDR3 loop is CASSSTDAPYNEQFF. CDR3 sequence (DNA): TGTGCCAGCAGCTCTACGGACGCACCCTACAATGAGCAGTTCTTC.

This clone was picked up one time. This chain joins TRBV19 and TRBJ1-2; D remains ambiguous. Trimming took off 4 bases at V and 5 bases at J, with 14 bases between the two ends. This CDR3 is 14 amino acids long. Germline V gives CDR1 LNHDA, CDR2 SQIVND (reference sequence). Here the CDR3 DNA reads TGTGCCAGTAGTACCTCCCCCGGGGTTTATGGCTACACCTTC. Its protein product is CASSTSPGVYGYTF.

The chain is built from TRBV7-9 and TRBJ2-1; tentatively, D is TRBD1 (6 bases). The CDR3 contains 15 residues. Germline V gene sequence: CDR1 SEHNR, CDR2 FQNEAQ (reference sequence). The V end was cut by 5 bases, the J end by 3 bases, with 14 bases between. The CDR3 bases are TGTGCCAGCAGCCCCCAGGGACAAGGCTACAATGAGCAGTTCTTC. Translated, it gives CASSPQGQGYNEQFF.

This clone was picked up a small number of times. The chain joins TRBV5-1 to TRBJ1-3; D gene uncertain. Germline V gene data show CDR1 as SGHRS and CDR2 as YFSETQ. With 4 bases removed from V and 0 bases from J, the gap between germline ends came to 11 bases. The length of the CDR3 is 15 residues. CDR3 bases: TGCGCCAGCAGCCCCGACGGACTCTCTGGAAACACCATATATTTT. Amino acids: CASSPDGLSGNTIYF. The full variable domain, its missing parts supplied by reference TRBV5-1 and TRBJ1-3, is KAGVTQTPRYLIKTRGQQVTLSCSPISGHRSVSWYQQTPGQGLQFLFEYFSETQRNKGNFPGRFSGRQFSNSRSEMNVSTLELGDSALYLCASSPDGLSGNTIYFGEGSWLTVV.

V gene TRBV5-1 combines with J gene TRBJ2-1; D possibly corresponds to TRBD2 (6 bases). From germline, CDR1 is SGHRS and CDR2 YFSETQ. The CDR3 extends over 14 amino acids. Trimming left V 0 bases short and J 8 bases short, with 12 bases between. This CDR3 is CASSLGLGYHEQFF. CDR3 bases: TGCGCCAGCAGCTTGGGACTAGGTTACCATGAGCAGTTCTTC.

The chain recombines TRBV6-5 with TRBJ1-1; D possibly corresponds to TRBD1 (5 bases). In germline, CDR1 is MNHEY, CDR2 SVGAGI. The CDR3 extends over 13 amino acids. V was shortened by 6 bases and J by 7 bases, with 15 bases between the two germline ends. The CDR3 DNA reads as TGTGCCAGCAGCCCTGACAGAGACCTTGAAGCTTTCTTT. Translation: CASSPDRDLEAFF.

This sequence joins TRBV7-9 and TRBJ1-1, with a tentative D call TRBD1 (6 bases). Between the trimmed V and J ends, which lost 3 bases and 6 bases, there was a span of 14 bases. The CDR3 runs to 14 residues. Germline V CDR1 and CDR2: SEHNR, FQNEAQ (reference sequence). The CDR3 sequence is CASSFGTPTSEAFF. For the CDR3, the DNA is TGTGCCAGCAGCTTTGGGACACCGACCTCTGAAGCTTTCTTT.

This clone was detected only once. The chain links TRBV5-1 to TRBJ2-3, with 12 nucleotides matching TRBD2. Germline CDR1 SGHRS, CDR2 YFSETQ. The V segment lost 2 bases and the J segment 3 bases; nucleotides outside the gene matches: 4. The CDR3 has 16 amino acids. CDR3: CASSFRTSGVTDTQYF. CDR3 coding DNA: TGCGCCAGCAGCTTCCGGACTAGCGGGGTGACAGATACGCAGTATTTT.

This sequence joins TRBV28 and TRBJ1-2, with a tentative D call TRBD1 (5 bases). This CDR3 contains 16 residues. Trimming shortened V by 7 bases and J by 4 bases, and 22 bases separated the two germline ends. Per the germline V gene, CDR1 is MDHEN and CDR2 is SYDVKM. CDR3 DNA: TGTGCCAGCACCACACCAGGGTACAGGTTGACCTATGGCTACACCTTC. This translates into CASTTPGYRLTYGYTF.

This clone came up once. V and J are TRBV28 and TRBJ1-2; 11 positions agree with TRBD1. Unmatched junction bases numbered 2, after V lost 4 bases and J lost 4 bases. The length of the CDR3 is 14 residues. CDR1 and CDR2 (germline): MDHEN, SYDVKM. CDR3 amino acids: CASSSGQGAYGYTF. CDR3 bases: TGTGCCAGCAGTTCCGGACAGGGGGCCTATGGCTACACCTTC.

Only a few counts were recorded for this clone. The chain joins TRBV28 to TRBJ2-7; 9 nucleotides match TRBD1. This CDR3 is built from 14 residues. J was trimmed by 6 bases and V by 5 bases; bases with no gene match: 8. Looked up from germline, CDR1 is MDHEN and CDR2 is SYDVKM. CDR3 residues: CASSADRGRREQYF. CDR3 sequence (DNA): TGTGCCAGCAGTGCGGACAGGGGAAGACGCGAGCAGTACTTC.

This chain's CDR3 is CASSAGREQYF. The CDR3 DNA sequence: TGTGCCAGCAGCGCAGGGCGTGAGCAGTACTTC. The chain links TRBV7-9 to TRBJ2-7; tentatively, D is TRBD1 (5 bases). The CDR3 runs 11 residues. CDR1 is SEHNR and CDR2 is FQNEAQ in the germline V gene (reference sequence). Trimming removed 5 bases from V and 7 bases from J, with 9 bases in between.

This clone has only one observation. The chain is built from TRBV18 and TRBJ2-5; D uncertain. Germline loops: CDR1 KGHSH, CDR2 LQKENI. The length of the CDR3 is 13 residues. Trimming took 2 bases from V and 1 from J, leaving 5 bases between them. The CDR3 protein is CASSPRSQETQYF. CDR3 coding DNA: TGTGCCAGCTCACCAAGGTCCCAAGAGACCCAGTACTTC.

CDR3 amino acids: CASSHPTGGMNTEAFF. The CDR3 DNA reads as TGTGCCAGCAGCCACCCGACAGGGGGGATGAACACTGAAGCTTTCTTT. The rearrangement links TRBV7-9 to TRBJ1-1; TRBD1 aligns across 9 bases. J gave up 0 bases and V 5 bases, and 7 bases lay outside the gene matches. CDR1 and CDR2 (germline): SEHNR, FQNEAQ (reference sequence). This CDR3 has 16 residues.

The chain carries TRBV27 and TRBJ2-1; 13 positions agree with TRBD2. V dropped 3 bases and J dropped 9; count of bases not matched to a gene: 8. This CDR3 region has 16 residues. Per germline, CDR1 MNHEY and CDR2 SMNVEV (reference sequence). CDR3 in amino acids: CASSFWGTSGVGEQFF. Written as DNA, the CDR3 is TGTGCCAGCAGTTTCTGGGGGACTAGCGGGGTCGGTGAGCAGTTCTTC.

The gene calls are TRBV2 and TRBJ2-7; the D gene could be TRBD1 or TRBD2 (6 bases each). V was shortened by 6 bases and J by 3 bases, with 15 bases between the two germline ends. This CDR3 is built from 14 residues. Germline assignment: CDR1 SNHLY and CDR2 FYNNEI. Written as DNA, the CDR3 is TGTGCCAGCAGGAGGGACACCGGGAGCTACGAGCAGTACTTC. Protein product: CASRRDTGSYEQYF.

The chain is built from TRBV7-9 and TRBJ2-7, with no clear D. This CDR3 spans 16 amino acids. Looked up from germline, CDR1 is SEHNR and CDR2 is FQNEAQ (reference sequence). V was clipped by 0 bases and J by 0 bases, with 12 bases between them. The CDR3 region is CASSLARTSSSYEQYF. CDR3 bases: TGTGCCAGCAGCTTAGCTAGGACGTCGAGCTCCTACGAGCAGTACTTC. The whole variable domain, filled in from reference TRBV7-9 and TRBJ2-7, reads DTGVSQNPRHKITKRGQNVTFRCDPISEHNRLYWYRQTLGQGPEFLTYFQNEAQLEKSRLLSDRFSAERPKGSFSTLEIQRTEQGDSAMYLCASSLARTSSSYEQYFGPGTRLTVT.

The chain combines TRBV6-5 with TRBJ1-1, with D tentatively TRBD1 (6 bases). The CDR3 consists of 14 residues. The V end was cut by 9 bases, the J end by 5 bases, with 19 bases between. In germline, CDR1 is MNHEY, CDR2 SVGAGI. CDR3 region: CARRLGQGTTEAFF. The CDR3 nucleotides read TGTGCCAGAAGGCTGGGGCAGGGGACTACTGAAGCTTTCTTT.

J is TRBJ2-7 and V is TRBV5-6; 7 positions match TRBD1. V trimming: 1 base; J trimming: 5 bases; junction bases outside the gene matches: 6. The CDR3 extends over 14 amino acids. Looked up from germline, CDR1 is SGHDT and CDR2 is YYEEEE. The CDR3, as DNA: TGTGCCAGCAGCTTGAAGACAGGGATCCACGAGCAGTACTTC. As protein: CASSLKTGIHEQYF.

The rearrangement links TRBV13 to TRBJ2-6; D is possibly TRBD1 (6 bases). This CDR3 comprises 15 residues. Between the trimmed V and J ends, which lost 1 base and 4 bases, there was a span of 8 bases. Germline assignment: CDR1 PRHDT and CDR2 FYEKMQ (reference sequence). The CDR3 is CASSLDRAGANVLTF. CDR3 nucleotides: TGTGCCAGCAGCTTAGACAGGGCCGGGGCCAACGTCCTGACTTTC.

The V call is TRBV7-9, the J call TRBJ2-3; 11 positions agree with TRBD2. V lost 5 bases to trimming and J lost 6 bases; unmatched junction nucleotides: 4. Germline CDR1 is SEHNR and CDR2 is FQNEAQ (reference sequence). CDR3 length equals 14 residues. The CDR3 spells CASSRSGGADTQYF. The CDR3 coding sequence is TGTGCCAGCAGCCGTAGCGGGGGGGCCGATACGCAGTATTTT. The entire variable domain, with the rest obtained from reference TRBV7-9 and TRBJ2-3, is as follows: DTGVSQNPRHKITKRGQNVTFRCDPISEHNRLYWYRQTLGQGPEFLTYFQNEAQLEKSRLLSDRFSAERPKGSFSTLEIQRTEQGDSAMYLCASSRSGGADTQYFGPGTRLTVL.